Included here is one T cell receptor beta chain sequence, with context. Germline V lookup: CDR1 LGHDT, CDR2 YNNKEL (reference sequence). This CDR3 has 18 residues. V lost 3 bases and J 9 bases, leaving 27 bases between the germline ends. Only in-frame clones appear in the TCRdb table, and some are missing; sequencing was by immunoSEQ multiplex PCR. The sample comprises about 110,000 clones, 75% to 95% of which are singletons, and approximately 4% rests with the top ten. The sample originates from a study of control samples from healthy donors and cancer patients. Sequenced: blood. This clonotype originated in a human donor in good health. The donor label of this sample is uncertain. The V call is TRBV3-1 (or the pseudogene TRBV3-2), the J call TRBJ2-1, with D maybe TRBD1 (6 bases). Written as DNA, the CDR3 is TGTGCCAGCAGCCACTACAAATTTGGGGGCACCTCTACCGGTGAGCAGTTCTTC. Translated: CASSHYKFGGTSTGEQFF.